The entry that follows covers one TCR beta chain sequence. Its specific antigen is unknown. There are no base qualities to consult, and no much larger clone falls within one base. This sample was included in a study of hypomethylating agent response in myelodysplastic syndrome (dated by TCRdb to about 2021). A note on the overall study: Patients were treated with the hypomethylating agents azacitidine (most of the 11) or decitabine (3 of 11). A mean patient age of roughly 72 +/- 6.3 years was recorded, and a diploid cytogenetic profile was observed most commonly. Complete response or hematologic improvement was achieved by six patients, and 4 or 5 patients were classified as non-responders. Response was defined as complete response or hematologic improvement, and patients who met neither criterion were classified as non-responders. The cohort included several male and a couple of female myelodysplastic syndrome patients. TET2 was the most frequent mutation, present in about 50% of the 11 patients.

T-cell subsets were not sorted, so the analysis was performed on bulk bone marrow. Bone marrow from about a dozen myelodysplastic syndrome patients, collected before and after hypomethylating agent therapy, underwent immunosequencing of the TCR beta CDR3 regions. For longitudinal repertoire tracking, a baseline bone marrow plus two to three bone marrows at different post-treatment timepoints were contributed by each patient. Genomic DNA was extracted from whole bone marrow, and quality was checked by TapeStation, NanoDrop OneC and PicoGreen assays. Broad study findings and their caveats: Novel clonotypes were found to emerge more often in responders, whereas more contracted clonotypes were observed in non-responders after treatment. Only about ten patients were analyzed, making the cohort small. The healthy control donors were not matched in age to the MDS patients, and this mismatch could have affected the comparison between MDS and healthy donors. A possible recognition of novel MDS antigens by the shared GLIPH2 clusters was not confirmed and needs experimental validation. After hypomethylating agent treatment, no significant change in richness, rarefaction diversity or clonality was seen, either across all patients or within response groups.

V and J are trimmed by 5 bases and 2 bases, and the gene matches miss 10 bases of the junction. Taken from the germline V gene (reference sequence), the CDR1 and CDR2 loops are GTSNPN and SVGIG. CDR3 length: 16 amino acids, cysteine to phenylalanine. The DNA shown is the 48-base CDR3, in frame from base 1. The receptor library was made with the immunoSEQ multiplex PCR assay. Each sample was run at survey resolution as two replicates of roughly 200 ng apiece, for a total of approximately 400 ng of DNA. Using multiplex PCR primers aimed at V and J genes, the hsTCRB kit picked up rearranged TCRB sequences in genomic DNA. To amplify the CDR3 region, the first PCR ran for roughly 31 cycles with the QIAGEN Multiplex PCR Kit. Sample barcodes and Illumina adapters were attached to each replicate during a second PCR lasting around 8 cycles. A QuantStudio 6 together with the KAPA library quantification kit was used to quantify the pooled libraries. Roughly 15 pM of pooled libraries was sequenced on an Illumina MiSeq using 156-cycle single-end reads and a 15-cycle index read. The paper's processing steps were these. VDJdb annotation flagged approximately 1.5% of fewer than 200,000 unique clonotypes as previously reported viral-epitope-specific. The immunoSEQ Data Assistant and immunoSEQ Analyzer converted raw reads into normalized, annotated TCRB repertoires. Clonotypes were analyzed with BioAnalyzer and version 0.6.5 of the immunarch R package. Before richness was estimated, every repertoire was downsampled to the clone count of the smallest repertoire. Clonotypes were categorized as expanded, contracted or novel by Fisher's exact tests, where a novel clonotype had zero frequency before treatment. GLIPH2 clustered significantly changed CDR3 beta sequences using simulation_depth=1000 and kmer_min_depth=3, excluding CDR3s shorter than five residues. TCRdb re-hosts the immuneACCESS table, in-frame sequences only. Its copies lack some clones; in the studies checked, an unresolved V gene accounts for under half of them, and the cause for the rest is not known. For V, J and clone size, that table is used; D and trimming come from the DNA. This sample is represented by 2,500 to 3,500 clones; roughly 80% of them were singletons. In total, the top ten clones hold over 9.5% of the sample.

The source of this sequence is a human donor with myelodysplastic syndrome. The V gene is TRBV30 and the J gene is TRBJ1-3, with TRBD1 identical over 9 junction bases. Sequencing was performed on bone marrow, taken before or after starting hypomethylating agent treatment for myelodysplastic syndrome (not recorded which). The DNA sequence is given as TGTGCCTGGGGGACAGGGAGTCCCATCCCTGGAAACACCATATATTTT. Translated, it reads CAWGTGSPIPGNTIYF.